This TCR beta chain was observed in a study of CD8+ T cells in alopecia areata. The wider study: Patients received oral tofacitinib, 5 to 10 mg twice daily, for moderate-to-severe alopecia areata. Dosing spanned 6 to 18 months on tofacitinib, then 6 months off drug.

RNA extraction was followed by reverse transcription into cDNA, which acted as the sequencing template. Sequencing was performed with immunoSEQ multiplex PCR; in TCRdb, only in-frame clones are kept and a portion is missing. The sample includes roughly 120,000 clones, around 50% seen only once; the top ten take 9% to 15%. In regard to this clone: Its specificity is unknown.

Whole-study results and caveats: Possibly because of HLA-related factors, TCR sharing was less clear across patients than in mice.

Specified treatment: oral pan-JAK inhibitor, 5-10 mg twice daily. This TCR came from a human donor with alopecia areata. The sequencing used CD8+ T cells sorted from blood, collected at week 24, from a patient treated with tofacitinib.

The CDR3 here is CSAKPGQSYQETQYF. CDR3 DNA sequence: TGCAGCGCTAAACCGGGACAGTCGTACCAAGAGACCCAGTACTTC. This chain joins TRBV29-1 and TRBJ2-5; TRBD1 matches 7 bases. There are 15 residues in the CDR3. V gave up 7 bases and J gave up 0 bases; unmatched junction bases: 11. CDR1 and CDR2 (germline): SQVTM, ANQGSEA.